Each of the 8 T cell receptor beta chains below was sequenced from the same sample in a study of shared clonotypes between healthy human individuals. The data were produced by immunoSEQ multiplex PCR, yet TCRdb's version contains in-frame clones alone and is incomplete. The sample includes around 1.6 million clones, under 99% seen only once; the top ten take roughly 0.45%. Sequenced sample: naive CD4+ T cells sorted from blood. Subset: CD45RA+ positively selected. These receptors were taken from a man younger than 40 in good health.

The chain combines TRBV10-2 with TRBJ2-7, with D unclear. This CDR3 comprises 13 residues. V lost 4 bases, J lost 0 bases, and 7 bases lay in between. Germline V gene lookup returns CDR1 WSHSY and CDR2 SAAADI. The CDR3 region has the DNA TGCGCCAGCAGTGGCCTTTTCTCCTACGAGCAGTACTTC. Its protein product is CASSGLFSYEQYF.

This rearrangement joins TRBV4-1 to TRBJ1-2; a possible D gene is TRBD1 (5 bases). V lost 0 bases, J lost 6 bases, and 14 bases lay in between. Germline V gene data show CDR1 as MGHRA and CDR2 as YSYEKL. This CDR3 is 15 amino acids long. The CDR3 DNA reads as TGCGCCAGCAGCCAAGACCAAAGGGGCCTCGATGGCTACACCTTC. This codes for CASSQDQRGLDGYTF.

The rearrangement joins TRBV21-1 to TRBJ1-5; the table's D call, TRBD1, has no DNA check behind it. TRBV21-1 constitutes a pseudogene. The CDR3 is 15 amino acids. CDR3 region: CASSKKHSRNQPQHF. The CDR3 DNA is TGTGCCAGCAGCAAAAAACACAGCCGGAACCAGCCCCAGCATTTT.

The rearrangement joins TRBV14 to TRBJ1-1; perhaps TRBD1 as D (5 bases). The CDR3 length is 15 residues. V lost 2 bases, J lost 1 base, and 11 bases lay in between. CDR1 and CDR2 (germline): SGHDN, FVKESK. CDR3 sequence: CASSQRKGTNTEAFF. In DNA, the CDR3 is TGTGCCAGCAGCCAACGAAAGGGGACGAACACTGAAGCTTTCTTT.

The V call is TRBV4-3, the J call TRBJ2-7, with D hard to call. Germline CDR1 is LGHNA and CDR2 is YSLEER. Trimming removed 4 bases at V and 5 bases at J, with 9 bases between. The CDR3 covers 12 residues. CDR3 region: CASSRTDHEQYF. The CDR3 DNA is TGCGCCAGCAGCCGGACCGACCACGAGCAGTACTTC.

The chain carries TRBV7-6 and TRBJ2-3; D is tentatively TRBD1 or TRBD2 (5 bases each). The CDR3 runs to 15 residues. Germline CDR1 and CDR2: SGHVS and FNYEAQ. Trimming took 5 bases from V and 5 from J, leaving 17 bases between them. CDR3: CASSQAVRELDTQYF. Written as DNA, the CDR3 is TGTGCCAGCAGCCAGGCGGTCAGGGAGTTAGATACGCAGTATTTT. Together with reference TRBV7-6 and TRBJ2-3, the CDR3 gives the full variable domain: GAGVSQSPRYKVTKRGQDVALRCDPISGHVSLYWYRQALGQGPEFLTYFNYEAQQDKSGLPNDRFSAERPEGSISTLTIQRTEQRDSAMYRCASSQAVRELDTQYFGPGTRLTVL.

The CDR3 region has the DNA TGTGCCAGCAGCCAAGATGTGTACACTGAAGCTTTCTTT. Translated, it gives CASSQDVYTEAFF. The genes are TRBV14 and TRBJ1-1; D is uncertain. V was clipped by 0 bases and J by 3 bases, with 5 bases between them. The CDR3 is made up of 13 amino acids. Germline loops: CDR1 SGHDN, CDR2 FVKESK.

The chain has TRBV7-2 and TRBJ2-2, with 11 bases fitting TRBD2. Germline V CDR1 and CDR2: SGHTA, FQGNSA. This CDR3 spans 16 amino acids. The junction had 2 bases not matched to a gene; V was cut back by 5 bases and J by 0 bases. This CDR3 is CASSMTSGTNTGELFF. CDR3 nucleotides: TGTGCCAGCAGCATGACTAGCGGGACGAACACCGGGGAGCTGTTTTTT. The whole variable domain, remainder taken from reference TRBV7-2 and TRBJ2-2, is GAGVSQSPSNKVTEKGKDVELRCDPISGHTALYWYRQSLGQGLEFLIYFQGNSAPDKSGLPSDRFSAERTGGSVSTLTIQRTQQEDSAVYLCASSMTSGTNTGELFFGEGSRLTVL.